The clone carrying this T cell receptor (beta chain) came up a few times. Its antigen is unknown. V dropped 6 bases and J dropped 2; count of bases not matched to a gene: 1. Germline CDR1 is MNHEY and CDR2 is SVGAGI. The CDR3 runs 14 residues. Frozen PBMC stocks contributed around 2 micrograms of genomic DNA to the TCR beta libraries. Target depth was 1 in 200,000 to 1 in 1 million T cells, about 10x per clonotype. Here immunoSEQ multiplex PCR was the method, and the copy in TCRdb shows in-frame clones only, minus some. Among 35,000 to 40,000 clones listed, roughly 49% were seen once. The data were obtained in a study of cytotoxic CD8 clonotypes in ibrutinib-treated CLL. Study outcomes and limitations: Higher clonality was seen at ibrutinib response and a return toward baseline at progression.

The sample was PBMCs, taken before ibrutinib treatment. The rearrangement uses TRBV6-5 and TRBJ1-3, with 10 bases lining up with TRBD1. This TCR was sampled from a human donor with chronic lymphocytic leukemia. This CDR3 is CASRTGGTGNTIYF. The DNA of the CDR3 is TGTGCCAGCAGGACAGGGGGCACTGGAAACACCATATATTTT.